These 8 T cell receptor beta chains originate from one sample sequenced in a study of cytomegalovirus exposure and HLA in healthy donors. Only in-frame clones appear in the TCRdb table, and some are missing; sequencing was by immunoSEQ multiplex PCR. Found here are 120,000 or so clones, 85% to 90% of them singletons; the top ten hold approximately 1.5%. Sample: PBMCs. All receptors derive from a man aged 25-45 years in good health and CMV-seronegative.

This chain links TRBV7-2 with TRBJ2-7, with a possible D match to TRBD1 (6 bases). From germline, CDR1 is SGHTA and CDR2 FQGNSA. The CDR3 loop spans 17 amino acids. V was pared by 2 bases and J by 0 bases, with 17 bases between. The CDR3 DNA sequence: TGTGCCAGCAGCTTAAAGACAGGCCCCCTAAGCTCCTACGAGCAGTACTTC. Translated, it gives CASSLKTGPLSSYEQYF.

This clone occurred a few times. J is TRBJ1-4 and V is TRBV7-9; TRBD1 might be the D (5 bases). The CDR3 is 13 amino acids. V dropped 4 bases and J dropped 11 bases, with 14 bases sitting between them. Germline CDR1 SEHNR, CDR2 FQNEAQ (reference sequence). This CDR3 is CASSSTEGQKLFF. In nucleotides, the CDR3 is TGTGCCAGCAGCTCAACGGAGGGGCAGAAACTGTTTTTT.

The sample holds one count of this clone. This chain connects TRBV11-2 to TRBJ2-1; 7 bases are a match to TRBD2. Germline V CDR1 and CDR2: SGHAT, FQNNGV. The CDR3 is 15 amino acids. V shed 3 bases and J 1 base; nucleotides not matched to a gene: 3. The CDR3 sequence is CASSLDGRSYNEQFF. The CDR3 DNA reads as TGTGCCAGCAGCTTGGACGGGAGGTCCTACAATGAGCAGTTCTTC.

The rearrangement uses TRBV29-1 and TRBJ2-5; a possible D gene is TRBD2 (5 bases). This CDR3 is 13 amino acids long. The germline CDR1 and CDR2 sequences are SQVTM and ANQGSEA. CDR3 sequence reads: CSMISAVTETQYF. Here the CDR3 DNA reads TGCAGTATGATTAGCGCGGTAACGGAGACCCAGTACTTC.

The DNA of the CDR3 is TGTGCCAGCAGCTTAGGAGGCCACCCAGCCGAGCCCCAGCATTTT. This codes for CASSLGGHPAEPQHF. This chain connects TRBV7-9 to TRBJ1-5; D is uncertain. V was pared by 1 base and J by 8 bases, with 15 bases between. The CDR3 length is 15 residues. The germline gives CDR1 SEHNR, CDR2 FQNEAQ (reference sequence).

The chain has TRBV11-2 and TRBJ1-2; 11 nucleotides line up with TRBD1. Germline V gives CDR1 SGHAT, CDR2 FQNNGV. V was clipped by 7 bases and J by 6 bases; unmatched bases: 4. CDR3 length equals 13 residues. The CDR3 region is CASILDRGHGYTF. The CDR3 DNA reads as TGTGCCAGCATCCTGGACAGGGGGCATGGCTACACCTTC.

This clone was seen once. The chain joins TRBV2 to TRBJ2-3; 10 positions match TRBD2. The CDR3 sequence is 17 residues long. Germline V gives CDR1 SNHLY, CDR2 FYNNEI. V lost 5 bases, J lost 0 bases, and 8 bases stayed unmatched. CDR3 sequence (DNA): TGTGCCAGCAGTCTAGCGGGAGTCCCTTCTAGCACAGATACGCAGTATTTT. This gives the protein CASSLAGVPSSTDTQYF.

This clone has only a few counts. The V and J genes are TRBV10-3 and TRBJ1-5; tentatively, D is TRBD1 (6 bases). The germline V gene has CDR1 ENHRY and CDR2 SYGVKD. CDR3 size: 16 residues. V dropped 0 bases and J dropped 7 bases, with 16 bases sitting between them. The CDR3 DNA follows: TGTGCCATCAGTGAGTCAAACTCCAGGGGATACCAGCCCCAGCATTTT. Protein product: CAISESNSRGYQPQHF.